This entry features one T cell receptor (beta chain) sequence. What was amplified from RNA transcripts were TCR beta CDR3 regions. HTBI primers were used for first-round RT-PCR of the TCR CDR3. In TCRdb, the multiplex PCR reads were re-called with MiXCR into one record per CDR3 protein. Seen here are hundreds of thousands of distinct CDR3 sequences, roughly 46% observed once, and the top ten hold about 7.9%. This entry belongs to a study of T cells in Graves' hyperthyroidism and ophthalmopathy. Hyperthyroidism was newly diagnosed in patients aged 18 to 65 (duration under 2 months). Patients were excluded because of uncontrolled infection, other autoimmune disease, pregnancy or lactation. CDR1 is MGHDK and CDR2 is SYGVNS in the germline V gene. The CDR3 spans 14 residues. The V gene lost 8 bases and the J gene lost 8 bases, with 16 bases spanning the gap.

This receptor was identified in a woman under 30 with Graves' hyperthyroidism. The chain links TRBV25-1 to TRBJ1-6; weak D call: TRBD1 (5 bases). The specimen was peripheral blood or thyroid tissue (not recorded which). The CDR3 protein is CASVKAGLDSPLHF. CDR3 DNA: TGTGCCAGCGTGAAGGCAGGGTTGGATTCACCCCTCCACTTT.